Here is one TCR beta chain with its context. The antigen remains undetermined. The data derive from a study of blood T cells in healthy people across ages. Study findings and constraints: More naive CD4+ cells and higher diversity marked long-lived donors relative to aged donors. When one million T cells were used, diversity estimates were thought to be underestimates.

The CDR3 length is 14 residues. V was trimmed by 5 bases and J by 6 bases, leaving 14 bases between them. CDR1 is LNHNV and CDR2 is YYDKDF in the germline V gene (reference sequence). The second PCR ran about 6 to 12 cycles with a sample-barcoded 5' primer and J-beta primers. Per sample, CDR3-containing paired-end reads numbered at least 2.5 million. One entry per CDR3 protein, called by TCRdb with MiXCR from the 5' RACE reads. The table shows roughly 1.5 million distinct CDR3 sequences, with approximately 39% occurring only once. This receptor was taken from a woman aged 18-30 years in good health. V and J are TRBV15 and TRBJ2-1, with D possibly matching TRBD2 (5 bases). Sequenced input: blood. For the CDR3, the DNA is TGTGCCACCAGCCCCCCGAGGGTGACCAATGAGCAGTTCTTC. This gives the protein CATSPPRVTNEQFF.